This T cell receptor (beta chain) emerged from a study of fetal regulatory T cell absence and autoimmunity. Looking at the study overall: The IPEX patients lacked clinical diabetes but had exocrine pancreas autoimmunity.

Repertoires were generated with immunoSEQ multiplex PCR, while TCRdb's copy carries only in-frame clones and drops some. The repertoire consists of about 43,000 clones, with roughly 80% occurring once and the leading ten covering 0.41%. About this clone itself: Antigen unknown.

V was clipped by 1 base and J by 4 bases, with 10 bases between them. Germline assignment: CDR1 LGHNA and CDR2 YSLEER. The CDR3 has 15 residues. Notes on the study in general: Pancreas TCRs were oligoclonally enriched versus cord blood, some clones over 80-fold. Cord blood and pancreas showed broadly similar TRB gene family usage.

The J gene is TRBJ1-4, the V gene TRBV4-3, with D possibly being TRBD1 (5 bases). This TCR came from a newborn boy with IPEX syndrome. What was sequenced was cord blood. In nucleotides, the CDR3 is TGCGCCAGCAGCCAAGGGGGGATCCGTAATGAAAAACTGTTTTTT. Translating it yields CASSQGGIRNEKLFF.